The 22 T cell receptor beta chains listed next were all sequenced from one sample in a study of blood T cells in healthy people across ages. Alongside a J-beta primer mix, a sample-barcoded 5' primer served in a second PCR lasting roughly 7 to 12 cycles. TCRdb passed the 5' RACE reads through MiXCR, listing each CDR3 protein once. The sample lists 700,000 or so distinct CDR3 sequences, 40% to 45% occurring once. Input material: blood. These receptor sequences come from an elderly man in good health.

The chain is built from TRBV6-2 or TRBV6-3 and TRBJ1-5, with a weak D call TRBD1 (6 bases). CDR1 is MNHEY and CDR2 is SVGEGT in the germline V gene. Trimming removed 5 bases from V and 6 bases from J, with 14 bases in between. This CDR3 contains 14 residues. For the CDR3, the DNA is TGTGCCAGCAGTACTAACAGGGCTGGTCAGCCCCAGCATTTT. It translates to CASSTNRAGQPQHF.

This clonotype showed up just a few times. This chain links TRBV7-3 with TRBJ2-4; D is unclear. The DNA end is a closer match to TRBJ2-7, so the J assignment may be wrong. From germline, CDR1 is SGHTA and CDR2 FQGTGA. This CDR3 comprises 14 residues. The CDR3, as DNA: TGTGCCAGCAGCTTAACGGGATTCGACTACGAGCAGTACTTC. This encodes CASSLTGFDYEQYF.

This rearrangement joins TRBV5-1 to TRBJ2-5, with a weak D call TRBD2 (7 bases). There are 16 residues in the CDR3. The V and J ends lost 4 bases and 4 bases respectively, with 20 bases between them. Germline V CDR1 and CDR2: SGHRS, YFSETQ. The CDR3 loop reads CASSVVGGVPSETQYF. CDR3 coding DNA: TGCGCCAGCAGCGTGGTAGGGGGGGTCCCCTCAGAGACCCAGTACTTC.

The CDR3 is CSALLAGGGGSYNEQFF. In nucleotides, the CDR3 is TGCAGTGCCCTACTAGCGGGAGGGGGGGGCTCCTACAATGAGCAGTTCTTC. The rearrangement uses TRBV20-1 and TRBJ2-1, with 13 positions matching TRBD2. The CDR3 spans 17 residues. Germline trimming cut 6 bases from V and 0 bases from J; bases unmatched to any gene: 8. From germline, CDR1 is DFQATT and CDR2 SNEGSKA (reference sequence).

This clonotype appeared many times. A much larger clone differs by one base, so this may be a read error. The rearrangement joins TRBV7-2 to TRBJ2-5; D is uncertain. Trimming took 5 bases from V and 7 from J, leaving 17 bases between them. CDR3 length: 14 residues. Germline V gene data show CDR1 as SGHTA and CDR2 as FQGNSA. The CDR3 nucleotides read TGTGCCAGCAGCGTAGAATTCCTCACGGCGACCCAGTACTTC. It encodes CASSVEFLTATQYF.

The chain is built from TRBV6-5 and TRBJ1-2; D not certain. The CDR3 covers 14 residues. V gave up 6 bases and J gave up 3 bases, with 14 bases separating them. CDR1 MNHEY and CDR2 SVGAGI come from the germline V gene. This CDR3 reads CASRLDLADYGYTF. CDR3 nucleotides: TGTGCCAGCAGACTGGACCTGGCCGACTATGGCTACACCTTC.

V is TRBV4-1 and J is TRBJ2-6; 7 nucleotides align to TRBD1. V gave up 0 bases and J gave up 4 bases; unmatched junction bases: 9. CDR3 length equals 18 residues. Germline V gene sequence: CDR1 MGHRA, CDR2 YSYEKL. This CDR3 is CASSQDFVDRVGANVLTF. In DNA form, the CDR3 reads TGCGCCAGCAGCCAAGACTTCGTAGACAGGGTGGGGGCCAACGTCCTGACTTTC.

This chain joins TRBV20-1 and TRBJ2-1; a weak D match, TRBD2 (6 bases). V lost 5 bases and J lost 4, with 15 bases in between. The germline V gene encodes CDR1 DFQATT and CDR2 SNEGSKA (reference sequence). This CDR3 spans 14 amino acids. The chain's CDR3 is CSAPTRRQYNEQFF. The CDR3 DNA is TGCAGTGCTCCGACTAGACGACAATACAATGAGCAGTTCTTC.

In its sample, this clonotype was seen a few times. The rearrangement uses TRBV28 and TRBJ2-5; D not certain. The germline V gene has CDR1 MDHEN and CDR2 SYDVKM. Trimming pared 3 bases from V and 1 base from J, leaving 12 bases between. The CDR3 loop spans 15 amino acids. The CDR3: CASSFLFPSQETQYF. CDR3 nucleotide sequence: TGTGCCAGCAGTTTCCTCTTTCCGAGCCAAGAGACCCAGTACTTC. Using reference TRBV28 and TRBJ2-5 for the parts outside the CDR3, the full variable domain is DVKVTQSSRYLVKRTGEKVFLECVQDMDHENMFWYRQDPGLGLRLIYFSYDVKMKEKGDIPEGYSVSREKKERFSLILESASTNQTSMYLCASSFLFPSQETQYFGPGTRLLVL.

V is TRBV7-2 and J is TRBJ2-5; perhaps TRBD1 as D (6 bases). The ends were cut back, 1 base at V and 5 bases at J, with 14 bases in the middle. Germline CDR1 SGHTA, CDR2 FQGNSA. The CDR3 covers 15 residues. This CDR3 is CASSLGGQGPETQYF. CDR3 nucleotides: TGTGCCAGCAGCTTAGGGGGGCAGGGCCCCGAGACCCAGTACTTC.

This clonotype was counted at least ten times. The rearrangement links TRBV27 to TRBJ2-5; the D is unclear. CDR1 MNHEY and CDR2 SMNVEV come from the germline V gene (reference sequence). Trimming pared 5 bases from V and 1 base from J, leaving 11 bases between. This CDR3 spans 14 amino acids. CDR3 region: CASSPSRLQETQYF. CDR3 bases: TGTGCCAGCAGTCCATCCAGGCTCCAAGAGACCCAGTACTTC.

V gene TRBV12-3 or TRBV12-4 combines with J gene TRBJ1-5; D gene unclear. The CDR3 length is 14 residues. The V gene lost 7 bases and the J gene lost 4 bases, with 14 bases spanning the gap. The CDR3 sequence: CASKDSRVNQPQHF. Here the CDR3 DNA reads TGTGCCAGCAAAGACTCAAGGGTAAATCAGCCCCAGCATTTT.

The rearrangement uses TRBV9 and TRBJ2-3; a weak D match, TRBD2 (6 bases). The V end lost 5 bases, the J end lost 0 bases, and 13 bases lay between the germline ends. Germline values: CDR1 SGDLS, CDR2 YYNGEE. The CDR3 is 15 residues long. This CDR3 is CASSKSGRSTDTQYF. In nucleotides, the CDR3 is TGTGCCAGCAGTAAAAGCGGGCGGAGCACAGATACGCAGTATTTT.

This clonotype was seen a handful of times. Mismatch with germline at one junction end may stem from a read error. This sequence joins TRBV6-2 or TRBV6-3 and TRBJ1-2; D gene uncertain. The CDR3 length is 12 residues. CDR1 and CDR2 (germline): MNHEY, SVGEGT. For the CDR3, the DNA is TGTGCCGGCAGTTATGCTGTTTACGGCTACACCTTC. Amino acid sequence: CAGSYAVYGYTF.

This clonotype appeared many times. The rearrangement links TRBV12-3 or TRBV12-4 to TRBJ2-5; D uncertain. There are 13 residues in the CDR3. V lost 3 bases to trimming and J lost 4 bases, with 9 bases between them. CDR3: CASSFGFRETQYF. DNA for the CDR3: TGTGCCAGCAGTTTCGGGTTTCGAGAGACCCAGTACTTC.

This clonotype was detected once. In DNA form, the CDR3 reads TGCAGTGCTAGAGGGATCGGGACAAACAATCAGCCCCAGCATTTT. Its protein is CSARGIGTNNQPQHF. The genes are TRBV20-1 and TRBJ1-5, with D perhaps TRBD1 (6 bases). The germline V gene encodes CDR1 DFQATT and CDR2 SNEGSKA (reference sequence). V lost 1 base and J lost 3, with 13 bases in between. The length of the CDR3 is 15 residues.

CDR3 nucleotide sequence: TGTGCCAGCAGCTTGGTTATCTTGAAAGGGAGGGACATTCAGTACTTC. It yields the protein CASSLVILKGRDIQYF. The chain carries TRBV5-6 and TRBJ2-4; 7 nucleotides match TRBD2. This CDR3 region has 16 residues. Germline V gene data show CDR1 as SGHDT and CDR2 as YYEEEE. V shed 0 bases, J shed 8 bases, and the junction held 11 bases outside the gene matches.

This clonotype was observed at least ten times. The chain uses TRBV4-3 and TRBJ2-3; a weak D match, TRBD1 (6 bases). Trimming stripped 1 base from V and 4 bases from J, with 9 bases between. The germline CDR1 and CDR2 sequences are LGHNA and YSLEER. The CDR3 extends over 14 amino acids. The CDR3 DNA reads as TGCGCCAGCAGCCAAGGGGGGCCCCCAGATACGCAGTATTTT. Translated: CASSQGGPPDTQYF.

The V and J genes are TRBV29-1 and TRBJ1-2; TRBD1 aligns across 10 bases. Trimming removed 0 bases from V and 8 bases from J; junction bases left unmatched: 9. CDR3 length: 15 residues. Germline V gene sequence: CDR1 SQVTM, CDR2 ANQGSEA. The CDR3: CSVEDEPGQGKGYTF. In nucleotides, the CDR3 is TGCAGCGTTGAAGATGAACCGGGACAGGGGAAGGGCTACACCTTC. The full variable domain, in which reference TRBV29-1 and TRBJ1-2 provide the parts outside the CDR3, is SAVISQKPSRDICQRGTSLTIQCQVDSQVTMMFWYRQQPGQSLTLIATANQGSEATYESGFVIDKFPISRPNLTFSTLTVSNMSPEDSSIYLCSVEDEPGQGKGYTFGSGTRLTVV.

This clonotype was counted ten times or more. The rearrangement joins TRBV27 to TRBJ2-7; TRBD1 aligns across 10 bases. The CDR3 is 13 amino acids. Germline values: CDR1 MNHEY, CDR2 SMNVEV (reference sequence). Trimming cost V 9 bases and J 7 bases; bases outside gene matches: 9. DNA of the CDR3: TGTGCCAGTAGCCAGGGGACAGGGGAGGAGCAGTACTTC. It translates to CASSQGTGEEQYF.

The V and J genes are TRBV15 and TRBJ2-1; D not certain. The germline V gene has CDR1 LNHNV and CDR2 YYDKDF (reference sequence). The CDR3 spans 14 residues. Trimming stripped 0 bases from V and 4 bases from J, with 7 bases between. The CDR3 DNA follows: TGTGCCACCAGCAGAGACGTCGGGTACAATGAGCAGTTCTTC. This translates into CATSRDVGYNEQFF.

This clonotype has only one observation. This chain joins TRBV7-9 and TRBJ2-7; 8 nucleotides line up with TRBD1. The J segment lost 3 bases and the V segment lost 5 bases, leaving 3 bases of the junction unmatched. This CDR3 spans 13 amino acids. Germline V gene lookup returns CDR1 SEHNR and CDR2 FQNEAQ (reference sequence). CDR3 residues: CASSGDRIYEQYF. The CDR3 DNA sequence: TGTGCCAGCAGCGGGGACAGGATCTACGAGCAGTACTTC.